This is a list of T cell receptor beta chains from one sample in a study of blood T cell repertoires in COVID-19. TCRdb keeps only in-frame clones here, not all; method: immunoSEQ multiplex PCR. The sample has 120,000 or so clones; approximately 85% are singletons. Sequenced: peripheral blood. Receptors were obtained from a woman aged 80 or older with acute or convalescent COVID-19. Both conserved end residues are part of each CDR3. The D gene is left open where the match is weak. Part of the rows lack a size; the others show once, few, many or a class for expanded clones.

CDR3 length	V gene	D gene	J gene	clone size	CDR3 DNA	CDR3 protein
14	TRBV5-1	TRBD1	TRBJ1-1	once	TGCGCCAGCAGGACAGGGGGCGTAAACACTGAAGCTTTCTTT	CASRTGGVNTEAFF
12	TRBV28	NA	TRBJ1-1	NA	TGTGCCAGCACCCAAGACAGAGATGAAGCTTTCTTT	CASTQDRDEAFF
13	TRBV7-2	NA	TRBJ2-1	NA	TGTGCCAGCAGCTCCAATTCCTACAATGAGCAGTTCTTC	CASSSNSYNEQFF
16	TRBV14	TRBD1	TRBJ1-5	NA	TGTGCCAGCATCTCGGGACAGAGATATAGCAATCAGCCCCAGCATTTT	CASISGQRYSNQPQHF
13	TRBV6-1	TRBD1	TRBJ1-3	NA	TGTGCCAGCACACAGGGGGCGTTAAACACCATATATTTT	CASTQGALNTIYF
15	TRBV28	TRBD1	TRBJ1-5	NA	TGTGCCAGCAGAACACAGGGGGCGGGGGGTCAGCCCCAGCATTTT	CASRTQGAGGQPQHF
13	TRBV14	TRBD2	TRBJ2-5	few	TGTGCCAGCGGTTATAGCGGGGTTGAGACCCAGTACTTC	CASGYSGVETQYF
17	TRBV6-2/TRBV6-3	TRBD1	TRBJ1-1	NA	TGTGCCAGCAGTTACCAGGATTCGGGACAGGGGGCGTATGAAGCTTTCTTT	CASSYQDSGQGAYEAFF
16	TRBV18	NA	TRBJ1-5	once	TGTGCCAGCTCAACAAACAGGGTCGAGGGGAATCAGCCCCAGCATTTT	CASSTNRVEGNQPQHF
16	TRBV4-2	NA	TRBJ2-4	NA	TGTGCCAGCAGCCAAGAGGTGGTGACTACCAAAAACATTCAGTACTTC	CASSQEVVTTKNIQYF
14	TRBV5-8	NA	TRBJ1-5	NA	TGTGCCAGCAGCTTGGGCAGGTCGTTACAGCCCCAGCATTTT	CASSLGRSLQPQHF
17	TRBV3-1/TRBV3-2	NA	TRBJ1-6	NA	TGTGCCAGCAGCCAAGGATTCGGGGGGCAAGTGGGTTCACCCCTCCACTTT	CASSQGFGGQVGSPLHF
15	TRBV9	NA	TRBJ1-3	NA	TGTGCCAGCAGCGTAGGAGGAAACTCTGGAAACACCATATATTTT	CASSVGGNSGNTIYF
13	TRBV5-1	TRBD1	TRBJ1-2	NA	TGCGCCAGCCGAAACAGGGGTAACTATGGCTACACCTTC	CASRNRGNYGYTF
14	TRBV18	NA	TRBJ1-5	NA	TGTGCCAGCTCACTCCAGGGGAGCTCTCAGCCCCAGCATTTT	CASSLQGSSQPQHF
14	TRBV29-1	TRBD1	TRBJ1-2	NA	TGCAGCGTGGAGGACAGGGGGACTAACTATGGCTACACCTTC	CSVEDRGTNYGYTF
15	TRBV9	TRBD1	TRBJ1-1	NA	TGTGCCAGCAGCGGACCAGGGGGCGAGAGCACTGAAGCTTTCTTT	CASSGPGGESTEAFF
13	TRBV9	NA	TRBJ1-2	NA	TGTGCCAGCAGCGTTCGAGCTAACTATGGCTACACCTTC	CASSVRANYGYTF
14	TRBV28	TRBD2	TRBJ2-5	NA	TGTGCCAGCAAGACTAACGGGGGGATAGAGACCCAGTACTTC	CASKTNGGIETQYF
14	TRBV6-5	NA	TRBJ1-1	NA	TGTGCCAGCAGTTACTTTCGGTCGAACACTGAAGCTTTCTTT	CASSYFRSNTEAFF
15	TRBV11-2	TRBD2	TRBJ2-1	NA	TGTGCCAGCAGCCCTCCGGGTAGCGGGGGGCAGGTACCGTTCTTC	CASSPPGSGGQVPFF
15	TRBV7-2	TRBD2	TRBJ2-1	NA	TGTGCCAGCAGCTTAGCCCCTACTAGCGGGGGGGCTCAGTTCTTC	CASSLAPTSGGAQFF
18	TRBV24-1	TRBD1	TRBJ1-2	NA	TGTGCCACCAGTGATCCCAAGGTGACAGGGGGAACGTACTATGGCTACACCTTC	CATSDPKVTGGTYYGYTF
17	TRBV11-2	TRBD1	TRBJ2-1	NA	TGTGCCAGCAGCTTACTTGTTGGGCAGGGGGCCTACAATGAGCAGTTCTTC	CASSLLVGQGAYNEQFF
16	TRBV4-3	TRBD2	TRBJ2-5	NA	TGCGCCAGCAGCAAAGGTCTAGCGGGGCCTCAAGAGACCCAGTACTTC	CASSKGLAGPQETQYF
15	TRBV5-4	NA	TRBJ1-6	NA	TGTGCCAGCAGCTTGAGCGGGGGCGCGGGTTCACCCCTCCACTTT	CASSLSGGAGSPLHF
12	TRBV6-5	NA	TRBJ1-2	few	TGTGCCAGCAGGGACCTCAGGGTTGGCTACACCTTC	CASRDLRVGYTF
14	TRBV5-1	NA	TRBJ1-1	few	TGCGCCAGCAGACCACATGGGGCGAACACTGAAGCTTTCTTT	CASRPHGANTEAFF
13	TRBV7-3	TRBD1	TRBJ2-1	NA	TGTGCCAGCAGCGGGGACAGGGGGCAGGCGCAGTTCTTC	CASSGDRGQAQFF
17	TRBV7-3	TRBD2	TRBJ2-1	NA	TGTGCCAGCAGCAAAACTAGCGGGGGGCCGACCTACAATGAGCAGTTCTTC	CASSKTSGGPTYNEQFF
16	TRBV4-3	TRBD1	TRBJ2-2	NA	TGCGCCAGCAGCCAAATCGGGGACAGGTTCACCGGGGAGCTGTTTTTT	CASSQIGDRFTGELFF
13	TRBV6-5	TRBD1	TRBJ2-5	NA	TGTGCCAGCAGCCCGGACAGGGAGGAGACCCAGTACTTC	CASSPDREETQYF
13	TRBV6-5	TRBD1	TRBJ1-2	NA	TGTGCCAGCAGTTCGACAGGGGGCAAAGTCTACACCTTC	CASSSTGGKVYTF
17	TRBV18	NA	TRBJ1-1	NA	TGTGCCAGCTCACACTATAAAATGACAGCCATGAACACTGAAGCTTTCTTT	CASSHYKMTAMNTEAFF
14	TRBV9	NA	TRBJ1-1	once	TGTGCCAGCAGCGTAGGTAGCGGAAGGACTGAAGCTTTCTTT	CASSVGSGRTEAFF
19	TRBV24-1	TRBD1	TRBJ1-6	NA	TGTGCCACCAGTTGCCCAGGGGGTCCGGTCGGGTCCTATAATTCACCCCTCCACTTT	CATSCPGGPVGSYNSPLHF
16	TRBV12-5	TRBD1	TRBJ1-2	NA	TGTGCTAGTGGTTTGGTACGGGGACAGGGAGGCGATGGCTACACCTTC	CASGLVRGQGGDGYTF
12	TRBV28	TRBD1	TRBJ1-1	NA	TGTGCCAGCAGCCAGGGGGGCTCTGAAGCTTTCTTT	CASSQGGSEAFF
13	TRBV5-1	TRBD1	TRBJ1-1	NA	TGCGCCAGCAGCCTCACCGGGACAGCTGAAGCTTTCTTT	CASSLTGTAEAFF
16	TRBV27	NA	TRBJ2-6	NA	TGTGCCAGCACCAGGATTACGCTCTCTGGGGCCAACGTCCTGACTTTC	CASTRITLSGANVLTF
18	TRBV7-8	NA	TRBJ1-6	NA	TGTGCCAGCAGCTTAGATCGGAATGGGCGCTCCTATAATTCACCCCTCCACTTT	CASSLDRNGRSYNSPLHF
13	TRBV2	NA	TRBJ1-2	NA	TGTGCCAGTGAGATAGAACTCAACTATGGCTACACCTTC	CASEIELNYGYTF